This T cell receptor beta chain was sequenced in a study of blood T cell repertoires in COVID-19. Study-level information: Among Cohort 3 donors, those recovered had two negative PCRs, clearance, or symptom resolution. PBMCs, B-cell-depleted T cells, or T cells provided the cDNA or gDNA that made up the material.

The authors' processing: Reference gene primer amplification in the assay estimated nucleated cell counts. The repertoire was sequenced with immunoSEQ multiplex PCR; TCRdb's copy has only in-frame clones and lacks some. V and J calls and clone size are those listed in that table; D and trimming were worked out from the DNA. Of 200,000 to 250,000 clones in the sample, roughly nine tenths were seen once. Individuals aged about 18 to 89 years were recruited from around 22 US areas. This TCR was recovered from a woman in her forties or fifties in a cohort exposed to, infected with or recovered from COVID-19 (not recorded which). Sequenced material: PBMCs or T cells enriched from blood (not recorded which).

Here the CDR3 DNA reads TGTGCCAGCAGCAATGACAGGGTCTATGGCTACACCTTC. Its protein product is CASSNDRVYGYTF. The genes are TRBV28 and TRBJ1-2, with TRBD1 identical over 7 bases. The CDR3 contains 13 residues. The germline gives CDR1 MDHEN, CDR2 SYDVKM. After removal of 6 bases from V and 4 bases from J, the junction contained 5 bases not matched to a gene.